A selection of T cell receptor beta chains follows, all from one sample in a study of shared clonotypes between healthy human individuals. Measured with immunoSEQ multiplex PCR; TCRdb has only the in-frame clones, and not every one. The repertoire consists of around 650,000 clones, with approximately 96% occurring once and the leading ten covering around 0.1%. Sequencing input: naive CD8+ T cells sorted from blood. These receptors originate from a woman in her 30s in good health. Both conserved end residues are part of each CDR3. Fields, in order: J gene, clone size, D gene, V gene, CDR3 protein, CDR3 DNA. D genes are given only for firm matches. Where a row states a size, it is once, few, many or the class of an expanded clone; other rows omit it.

TRBJ2-2 once - TRBV6-5 CASSLQETGELFF TGTGCCAGCAGCTTACAGGAGACCGGGGAGCTGTTTTTT
TRBJ2-7 once - TRBV29-1 CSAILLVGFPGEQYF TGCAGCGCCATCCTGCTGGTAGGGTTCCCCGGGGAGCAGTACTTC
TRBJ2-7 - - TRBV28 CASSPYTYEQYF TGTGCCAGCAGCCCCTACACCTACGAGCAGTACTTC
TRBJ2-1 - - TRBV11-2 CASSLDPNEQFF TGTGCCAGCAGCTTAGACCCCAATGAGCAGTTCTTC
TRBJ2-3 - TRBD1 TRBV6-1 CASRDRGRTDTQYF TGTGCCAGCAGGGACAGGGGTCGGACAGATACGCAGTATTTT
TRBJ2-7 - TRBD2 TRBV27 CASSSTSGLTEQYF TGTGCCAGCAGTTCAACTAGCGGGTTAACGGAGCAGTACTTC
TRBJ1-2 - - TRBV27 CASSITGSNYGYTF TGTGCCAGCAGTATTACAGGATCTAACTATGGCTACACCTTC
TRBJ2-3 - - TRBV5-1 CASSLGGRPFTDTQYF TGCGCCAGCAGCTTGGGAGGGAGGCCCTTCACAGATACGCAGTATTTT
TRBJ1-4 - - TRBV2 CASRAVGVGEKLFF TGTGCCAGCAGAGCCGTGGGGGTTGGTGAAAAACTGTTTTTT
TRBJ2-1 - - TRBV27 CASSGTGEALEQFF TGTGCCAGCAGTGGAACAGGGGAGGCTCTTGAGCAGTTCTTC
TRBJ2-5 once TRBD2 TRBV5-6 CASSTGLAGGRETQYF TGTGCCAGCAGCACCGGACTAGCGGGAGGGAGGGAGACCCAGTACTTC
TRBJ2-7 - TRBD1 TRBV6-6 CASSPPPTGPSYEQYF TGTGCCAGCAGTCCCCCCCCGACAGGGCCGTCCTACGAGCAGTACTTC
TRBJ2-1 - - TRBV19 CASSIQLWAGTNNEQFF TGTGCCAGTAGTATTCAATTGTGGGCGGGAACCAACAATGAGCAGTTCTTC
TRBJ2-7 - - TRBV27 CASSEVAEASYEQYF TGTGCCAGCAGCGAGGTAGCGGAGGCCTCCTACGAGCAGTACTTC
TRBJ2-4 - - TRBV5-4 CASLNPVNIQYF TGTGCCAGTTTGAATCCGGTGAACATTCAGTACTTC
TRBJ1-6 - - TRBV6-5 CASRPSYNSPLHF TGTGCCAGTCGGCCATCCTATAATTCACCCCTCCACTTT
TRBJ1-5 - TRBD1 TRBV15 CATSEGTAGEWPQHF TGTGCCACCAGCGAAGGGACAGCCGGGGAGTGGCCCCAGCATTTT
TRBJ1-1 - - TRBV7-2 CASSLAGGPEAFF TGTGCCAGCAGCTTAGCTGGGGGGCCTGAAGCTTTCTTT
TRBJ2-1 - - TRBV7-9 CASRHPDGEPGKEQFF TGTGCCAGCAGACACCCCGATGGGGAGCCCGGCAAGGAGCAGTTCTTC
TRBJ2-2 - TRBD2 TRBV29-1 CSVEASGSGGTGELFF TGCAGCGTTGAGGCTAGCGGGAGCGGGGGCACCGGGGAGCTGTTTTTT
TRBJ2-5 - TRBD2 TRBV6-5 CASSYRGSGETQYF TGTGCCAGCAGTTACCGCGGGAGCGGAGAGACCCAGTACTTC
TRBJ2-7 - - TRBV29-1 CSVAHGQGEQYF TGCAGCGTGGCACACGGACAAGGCGAGCAGTACTTC
TRBJ2-7 few - TRBV4-1 CASSQDPRAEQYF TGCGCCAGCAGCCAAGATCCCCGGGCCGAGCAGTACTTC
TRBJ2-7 - - TRBV5-1 CASNSRDEQYF TGCGCCAGCAACTCACGAGACGAGCAGTACTTC
TRBJ2-7 - TRBD1 TRBV10-3 CAISGTGDPYEQYF TGTGCCATCAGTGGGACAGGGGACCCCTACGAGCAGTACTTC
TRBJ2-1 - - TRBV19 CASRTGNVYNEQFF TGTGCCAGTAGAACAGGGAACGTCTACAATGAGCAGTTCTTC
TRBJ2-7 - - TRBV19 CASSTGGIGEQYF TGTGCCAGTAGTACCGGGGGTATAGGCGAGCAGTACTTC
TRBJ1-1 - - TRBV30 CALDENTEAFF TGTGCCTTGGACGAGAACACTGAAGCTTTCTTT
TRBJ2-7 - TRBD2 TRBV11-2 CASSLVGSGNAEQYF TGTGCCAGCAGCTTGGTTGGTAGCGGGAACGCCGAGCAGTACTTC
TRBJ1-3 - - TRBV15 CATSRDRTVHSGNTIYF TGTGCCACCAGCAGAGACCGGACGGTCCACTCTGGAAACACCATATATTTT
TRBJ2-3 - TRBD2 TRBV29-1 CSVEYGTSGVINTQYF TGCAGCGTTGAATACGGGACTAGCGGGGTAATAAATACGCAGTATTTT
TRBJ2-7 - TRBD1 TRBV7-9 CASSLLRQGANEQYF TGTGCCAGCAGCTTACTAAGGCAGGGGGCCAACGAGCAGTACTTC
TRBJ2-7 - - TRBV27 CASSFSGYEQYF TGTGCCAGCAGTTTCAGCGGCTACGAGCAGTACTTC
TRBJ1-4 - TRBD1 TRBV7-2 CASSTPGQGIEKLFF TGTGCCAGCAGTACCCCGGGACAGGGTATAGAAAAACTGTTTTTT
TRBJ2-7 - - TRBV5-4 CASSLVGGAIYEQYF TGTGCCAGCAGCTTGGTGGGGGGGGCGATCTACGAGCAGTACTTC
TRBJ2-2 - - TRBV6-5 CASSYYRSRTGELFF TGTGCCAGCAGTTACTACAGGTCTCGCACCGGGGAGCTGTTTTTT
TRBJ2-1 - TRBD1 TRBV11-3 CASSPTGGINEQFF TGTGCCAGCAGCCCTACAGGGGGTATCAATGAGCAGTTCTTC
TRBJ1-5 - - TRBV12-2 CASRLVVSRVRVCSNQPQHF TGTGCAAGTCGCTTAGTAGTGAGTAGGGTGAGGGTTTGTAGCAATCAGCCCCAGCATTTT
TRBJ2-7 - - TRBV27 CASSFAGLSNEQYF TGTGCCAGCAGCTTTGCGGGGCTCAGCAACGAGCAGTACTTC
TRBJ2-7 - - TRBV19 CASSTFDGTYEQYF TGTGCCAGTAGTACTTTTGACGGAACCTACGAGCAGTACTTC
TRBJ2-5 - - TRBV27 CASSLSILYQETQYF TGTGCCAGCAGTTTATCGATCTTATATCAAGAGACCCAGTACTTC
TRBJ1-1 - - TRBV4-1 CASSQVRQTNTEAFF TGCGCCAGCAGCCAAGTACGACAGACGAACACTGAAGCTTTCTTT
TRBJ2-5 - TRBD2 TRBV9 CASSDDSGGTQYF TGTGCCAGCAGCGACGATAGCGGGGGGACCCAGTACTTC
TRBJ2-1 - - TRBV7-2 CASSLVGLYNEQFF TGTGCCAGCAGCTTAGTTGGTTTGTACAATGAGCAGTTCTTC
TRBJ2-7 - TRBD2 TRBV27 CASSPSSGRISYEQYF TGTGCCAGCAGTCCCAGTAGCGGGCGGATCTCCTACGAGCAGTACTTC
TRBJ2-7 - - TRBV27 CASRGGLEQYF TGTGCCAGCAGAGGTGGCCTCGAGCAGTACTTC
TRBJ2-1 - TRBD2 TRBV4-1 CASSQPFQGTSGRVLDEQFF TGCGCCAGCAGCCAACCTTTTCAGGGTACTAGCGGGAGGGTTTTGGATGAGCAGTTCTTC
TRBJ1-1 few - TRBV7-9 CASSPSYTEAFF TGTGCCAGCAGCCCTTCGTACACTGAAGCTTTCTTT
TRBJ2-5 - TRBD1 TRBV28 CASSHRTGQETQYF TGTGCCAGCAGCCACAGGACAGGGCAAGAGACCCAGTACTTC
TRBJ2-1 - - TRBV9 CASSPGRSVDEQFF TGTGCCAGCAGCCCAGGACGGTCGGTGGATGAGCAGTTCTTC
TRBJ2-7 - - TRBV19 CASSMTESYEQYF TGTGCCAGTAGTATGACAGAATCCTACGAGCAGTACTTC
TRBJ2-7 - - TRBV5-8 CASTRNWRKSYEQYF TGTGCCAGCACCCGAAACTGGAGGAAGTCCTACGAGCAGTACTTC
TRBJ2-2 once TRBD2 TRBV27 CASRIAGAAGELFF TGTGCCAGCAGGATAGCGGGAGCGGCCGGGGAGCTGTTTTTT
TRBJ2-7 - - TRBV10-1 CASSGDGSSGEQYF TGCGCCAGCAGTGGAGACGGGAGTAGTGGCGAGCAGTACTTC
TRBJ2-7 - - TRBV5-6 CASSLGQLRYEQYF TGTGCCAGCAGCTTGGGACAGTTGAGGTACGAGCAGTACTTC
TRBJ2-7 - TRBD2 TRBV11-2 CASSFGGSGEQYF TGTGCCAGCAGCTTCGGCGGGAGTGGCGAGCAGTACTTC
TRBJ2-7 - TRBD2 TRBV14 CASSQVPSGSYEQYF TGTGCCAGCAGCCAAGTTCCTAGCGGCTCCTACGAGCAGTACTTC
TRBJ1-1 - TRBD1 TRBV2 CASSVDRGSRMNTEAFF TGTGCCAGCAGTGTCGACAGGGGGTCTAGGATGAACACTGAAGCTTTCTTT
TRBJ2-2 - - TRBV5-6 CASSLGPNTGELFF TGTGCCAGCAGCTTGGGACCGAACACCGGGGAGCTGTTTTTT